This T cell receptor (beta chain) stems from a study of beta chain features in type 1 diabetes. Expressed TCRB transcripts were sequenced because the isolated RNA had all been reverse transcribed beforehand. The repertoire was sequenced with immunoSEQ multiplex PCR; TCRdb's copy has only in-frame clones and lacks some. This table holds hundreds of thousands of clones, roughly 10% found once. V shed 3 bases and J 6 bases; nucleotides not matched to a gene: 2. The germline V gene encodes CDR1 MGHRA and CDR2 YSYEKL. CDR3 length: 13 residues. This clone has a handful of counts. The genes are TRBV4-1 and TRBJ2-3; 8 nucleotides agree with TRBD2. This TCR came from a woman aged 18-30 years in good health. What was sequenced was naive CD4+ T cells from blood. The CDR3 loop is CASSQGLGDTQYF. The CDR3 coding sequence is TGCGCCAGCAGCCAGGGACTAGGGGATACGCAGTATTTT.